This T cell receptor (beta chain) was captured in a study of brain T cells in children with intractable seizures (dated by TCRdb to the early 2020s). Some background on the complete study: Resected brain tissue from roughly 53 pediatric epilepsy surgery cases was first screened for immune gene transcripts using a NanoString immunology panel. Among the roughly twelve selected surgery cases, pre-surgery blood was additionally sequenced for eight, leaving four cases with brain tissue only.

Points the paper makes about the study in general: Because sequencing depth was different between pre-surgery and post-surgery blood, clones absent from the pre-surgery sample may reflect undersampling. Viral specificity was inferred only from CDR3 sequence similarity, and patients' HCMV serostatus was unknown.

Note on this clone: Its antigen is not yet known. There are no base qualities to consult, and no much larger clone falls within one base.

The CDR3 sequence holds 15 residues, the cysteine and phenylalanine included. Only CDR3 DNA is held: 45 bases, read in frame from base 1. Looking up the germline V gene yields CDR1 MDHEN and CDR2 SYDVKM. Deletion took 10 bases off V and 2 bases off J, with a span of 19 bases between the germline ends. This specimen's time point label, interpreted: resected brain tissue, or blood drawn just prior to surgery. The surgery cases with the highest brain T cell transcript signatures were chosen for TCR beta chain sequencing of brain tissue, and also of blood when blood was available. Before surgery, patients had received at least one anti-epileptic drug. The TCR-sequenced patients were children whose drug-resistant epilepsy was caused by tuberous sclerosis complex, focal cortical dysplasia, Rasmussen encephalitis or hemimegalencephaly. Blood was drawn right before the epilepsy surgery. Bulk genomic DNA was extracted from unsorted brain tissue and whole blood with the Monarch genomic DNA purification kit.

TCR beta chain sequences were generated from genomic DNA using the immunoSEQ assay. For the original study's pipeline: CDR3 sequences that did not begin with the conserved framework cysteine at position 104 were removed by hand. To get clonality, the normalized Shannon's Diversity Index was subtracted from one, giving values from 0 (maximal diversity) to 1 (oligoclonal). Differences in the frequency of the same CDR3 between samples, such as brain versus blood, were assessed with chi-squared comparison-of-proportions tests. Public clonotypes were identified through searches of immuneACCESS, and similarity to known antiviral clonotypes was evaluated with the VDJdb browser. The immuneACCESS repertoire file appears here via TCRdb, limited to in-frame rearrangements. These files lack a portion of the clones; in checked studies, under half of the deficit traces to unresolved V genes, and the cause of the others is not known. That table supplies the V and J calls and clone size; D and trimming were determined from the DNA. The sample profile shows roughly 69,000 clones; 95% to 97% of them were found once. In total, the top ten clones hold 0.3% to 0.4% of the sample.

The TCR comes from a boy less than two years old with focal cortical dysplasia and intractable seizures. This chain is built from TRBV28 and TRBJ2-3; the best D guess is TRBD2, with 6 bases matching. The starting material was peripheral blood, obtained at surgery. The DNA reads as follows: TGTGCCACCACGGAGTGGGGACTTAACACAGATACGCAGTATTTT. This gives the protein CATTEWGLNTDTQYF.